The clone carrying this T cell receptor (beta chain) was found once. This entry belongs to a study of blood T cell repertoires in COVID-19. The CDR3 has 15 amino acids. With 6 bases removed from V and 6 bases from J, the gap between germline ends came to 18 bases. Per the germline V gene, CDR1 is MNHEY and CDR2 is SVGAGI. The protocol was immunoSEQ multiplex PCR, while the TCRdb copy is restricted to in-frame clones and leaves out a portion. The repertoire consists of 95,000 to 110,000 clones, with about three quarters occurring once and the leading ten covering approximately 4.3%. The sequencing sample was made of peripheral blood. The chain recombines TRBV6-5 with TRBJ1-3; D is unresolved. The receptor was derived from a man between 70 and 80 years old with acute or convalescent COVID-19. The CDR3: CASSRDHGLQNTIYF. DNA for the CDR3: TGTGCCAGCAGCCGGGATCACGGCTTGCAAAACACCATATATTTT.